The clone carrying this T cell receptor beta chain was seen a single time. CDR1 SQVTM and CDR2 ANQGSEA come from the germline V gene. The CDR3 covers 14 residues. The V and J ends lost 2 bases and 7 bases, in that order; junction bases with no gene match: 9. The source of the sample is a study of blood T cell repertoires in COVID-19. Study-wide background: Some COVID-19 samples were acute and others convalescent; all came from the United States, Italy and Spain. From T cells, B-cell-depleted T cells, or PBMCs came the material, which was cDNA or gDNA.

Source study methods: Using reference gene primer amplification, nucleated cell counts were estimated. Sequencing was performed with immunoSEQ multiplex PCR; in TCRdb, only in-frame clones are kept and a portion is missing. The V and J calls and the clone size are those of that table, but D and trimming were determined from the DNA. The profile shows 30,000 to 40,000 clones, roughly 80% of them singletons. The chain combines TRBV29-1 with TRBJ2-7; 9 bases are shared with TRBD1. The clonotype was recovered from a man aged 80 or over with acute or convalescent COVID-19. The specimen sequenced was peripheral blood. CDR3 bases: TGCAGCGTTGAAATAGGGACAGGGATCGGGGAGCAGTACTTC. This encodes CSVEIGTGIGEQYF.